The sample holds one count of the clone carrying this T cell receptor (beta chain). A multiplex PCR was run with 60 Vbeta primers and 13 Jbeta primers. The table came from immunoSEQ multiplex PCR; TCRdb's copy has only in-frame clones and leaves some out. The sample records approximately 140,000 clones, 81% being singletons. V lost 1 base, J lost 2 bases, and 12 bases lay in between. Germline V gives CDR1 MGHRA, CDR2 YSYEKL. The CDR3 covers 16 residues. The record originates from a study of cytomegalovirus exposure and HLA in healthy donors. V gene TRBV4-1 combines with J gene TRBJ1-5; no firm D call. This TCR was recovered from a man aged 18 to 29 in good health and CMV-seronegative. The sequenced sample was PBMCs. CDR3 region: CASSQGEGRGNQPQHF. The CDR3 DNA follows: TGCGCCAGCAGCCAAGGCGAAGGGAGGGGCAATCAGCCCCAGCATTTT.